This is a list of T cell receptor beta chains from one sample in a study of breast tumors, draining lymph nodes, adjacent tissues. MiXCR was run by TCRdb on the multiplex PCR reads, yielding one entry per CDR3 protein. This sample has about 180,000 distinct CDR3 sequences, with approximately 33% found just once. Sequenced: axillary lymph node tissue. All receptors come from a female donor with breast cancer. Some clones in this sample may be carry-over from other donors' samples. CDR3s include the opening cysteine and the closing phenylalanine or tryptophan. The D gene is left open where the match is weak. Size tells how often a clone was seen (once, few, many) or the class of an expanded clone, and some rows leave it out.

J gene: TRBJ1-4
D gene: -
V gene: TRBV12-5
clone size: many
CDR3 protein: CASGLNESNEKLFF
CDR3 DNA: TGTGCTAGTGGTTTGAACGAAAGTAATGAAAAACTGTTTTTT

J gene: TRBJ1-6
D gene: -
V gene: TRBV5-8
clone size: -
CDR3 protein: CASSPQGFDVGHYNSPLHF
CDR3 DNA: TGTGCCAGCAGCCCTCAGGGGTTCGATGTGGGGCACTATAATTCACCCCTCCACTTT

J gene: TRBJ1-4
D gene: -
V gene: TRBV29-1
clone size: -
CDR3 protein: CSVDLQEGGSEKLFF
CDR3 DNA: TGCAGCGTTGACCTTCAGGAGGGGGGGAGTGAAAAACTGTTTTTT

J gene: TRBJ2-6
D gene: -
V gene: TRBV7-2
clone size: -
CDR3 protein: CASSMLGDYVLTF
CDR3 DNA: TGCGCCAGCAGCATGTTGGGAGACTACGTCCTGACTTTC

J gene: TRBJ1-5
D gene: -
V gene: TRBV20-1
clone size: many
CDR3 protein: CSAREARRAAQPQHF
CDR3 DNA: TGCAGTGCTAGAGAAGCCAGGCGGGCTGCTCAGCCCCAGCATTTT

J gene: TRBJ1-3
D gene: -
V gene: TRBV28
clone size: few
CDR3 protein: CASRNHGGTGNTIYF
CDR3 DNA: TGTGCCAGCAGAAACCACGGGGGAACTGGAAACACCATATATTTT

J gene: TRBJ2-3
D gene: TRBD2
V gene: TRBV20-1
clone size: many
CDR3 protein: CSADLAGNTDTQYF
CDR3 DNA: TGCAGTGCGGACCTAGCGGGAAACACAGATACGCAGTATTTT

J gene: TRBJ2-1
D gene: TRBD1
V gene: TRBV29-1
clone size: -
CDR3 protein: CSVELGQGANEQFF
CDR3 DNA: TGCAGCGTTGAGCTGGGACAGGGGGCTAACGAGCAGTTCTTC

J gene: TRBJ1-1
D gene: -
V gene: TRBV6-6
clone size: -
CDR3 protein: CASSRHTEAFF
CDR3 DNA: TGTGCCAGCAGCCGACATACTGAAGCTTTCTTT

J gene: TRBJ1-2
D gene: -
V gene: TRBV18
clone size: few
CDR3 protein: CASSPPGQERGYTF
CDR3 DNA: TGTGCCAGCTCACCACCGGGACAAGAAAGGGGCTACACCTTC

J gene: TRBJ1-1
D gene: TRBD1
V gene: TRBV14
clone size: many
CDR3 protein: CASSPRLTGSLNTEAFF
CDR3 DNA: TGTGCCAGCAGCCCGCGGTTGACAGGGAGTCTGAACACTGAAGCTTTCTTT

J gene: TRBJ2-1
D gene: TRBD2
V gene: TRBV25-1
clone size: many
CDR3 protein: CASSEGTSGPHNEQFF
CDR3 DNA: TGTGCCAGCAGTGAGGGAACTAGCGGCCCACACAATGAGCAGTTCTTC

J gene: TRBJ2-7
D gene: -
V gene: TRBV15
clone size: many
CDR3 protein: CATSRGPSIGPYF
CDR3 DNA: TGTGCCACCAGCAGAGGCCCGTCCATCGGGCCGTACTTC

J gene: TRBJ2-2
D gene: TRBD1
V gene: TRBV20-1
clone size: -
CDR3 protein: CSAPSAGGSVGELFF
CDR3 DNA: TGCAGTGCTCCGAGTGCAGGGGGCTCGGTCGGGGAGCTGTTTTTT

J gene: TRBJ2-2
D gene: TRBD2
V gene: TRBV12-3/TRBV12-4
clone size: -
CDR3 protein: CATRTSGRRELFF
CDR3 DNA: TGTGCCACTCGGACTAGCGGGAGGAGGGAGCTGTTTTTT

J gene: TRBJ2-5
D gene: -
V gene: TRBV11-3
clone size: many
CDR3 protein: CASSLYSGSETQYF
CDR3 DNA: TGTGCCAGCAGCTTATATTCGGGGAGTGAGACCCAGTACTTC

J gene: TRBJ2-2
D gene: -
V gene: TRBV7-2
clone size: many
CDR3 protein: CASSKQGRAGELFF
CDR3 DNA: TGTGCCAGCAGCAAACAGGGTCGTGCCGGGGAGCTGTTTTTT

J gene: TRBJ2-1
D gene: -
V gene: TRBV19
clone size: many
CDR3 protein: CASSPRFAGRTNEQFF
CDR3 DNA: TGTGCCAGTAGTCCGCGGTTCGCGGGCAGAACCAATGAGCAGTTCTTC

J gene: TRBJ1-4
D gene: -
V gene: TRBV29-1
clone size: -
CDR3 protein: CSVGTGRANEKLFF
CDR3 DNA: TGCAGCGTAGGGACGGGTCGAGCTAATGAAAAACTGTTTTTT

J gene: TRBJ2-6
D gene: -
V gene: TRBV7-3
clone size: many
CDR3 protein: CASSSRVLSGANVLTF
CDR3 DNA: TGTGCCAGCAGCTCTCGGGTGCTCTCTGGGGCCAACGTCCTGACTTTC

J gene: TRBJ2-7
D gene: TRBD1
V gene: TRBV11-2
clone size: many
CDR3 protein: CASSWDRGGYEQYF
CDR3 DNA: TGTGCCAGCAGCTGGGACAGGGGAGGGTACGAGCAGTACTTC

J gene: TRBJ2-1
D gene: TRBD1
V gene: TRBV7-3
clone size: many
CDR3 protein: CASSLIQGVYNEQFF
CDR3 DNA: TGTGCCAGCAGCTTAATCCAGGGGGTTTACAATGAGCAGTTCTTC

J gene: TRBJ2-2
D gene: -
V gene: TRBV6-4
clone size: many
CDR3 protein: CASSDPGDGELFF
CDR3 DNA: TGTGCCAGCAGTGATCCCGGGGACGGGGAGCTGTTTTTT

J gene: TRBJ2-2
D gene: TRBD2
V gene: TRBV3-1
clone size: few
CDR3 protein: CASKLGAGGTGELFF
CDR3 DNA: TGTGCCAGCAAGCTGGGGGCGGGAGGTACCGGGGAGCTGTTTTTT

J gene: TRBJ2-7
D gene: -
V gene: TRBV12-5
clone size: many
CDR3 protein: CASGLKIQGVGQYF
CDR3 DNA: TGTGCTAGTGGTTTAAAAATACAGGGAGTAGGGCAGTACTTC

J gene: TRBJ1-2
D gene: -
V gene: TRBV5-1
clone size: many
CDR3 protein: CASSLVPTGNGYTF
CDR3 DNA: TGCGCCAGCAGCTTGGTCCCCACAGGGAATGGCTACACCTTC

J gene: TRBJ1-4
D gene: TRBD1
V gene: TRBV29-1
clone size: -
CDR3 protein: CSAMTGNEKLFF
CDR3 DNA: TGCAGCGCCATGACAGGGAATGAAAAACTGTTTTTT

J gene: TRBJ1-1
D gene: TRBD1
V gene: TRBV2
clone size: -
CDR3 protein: CASGGSRGLTEAFF
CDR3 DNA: TGTGCCAGCGGGGGAAGCAGGGGGCTTACTGAAGCTTTCTTT

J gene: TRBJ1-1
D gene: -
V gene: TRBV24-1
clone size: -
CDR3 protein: CATSDSPRQGWPAEAFF
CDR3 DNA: TGTGCCACCAGTGATTCCCCCCGGCAGGGTTGGCCTGCTGAAGCTTTCTTT

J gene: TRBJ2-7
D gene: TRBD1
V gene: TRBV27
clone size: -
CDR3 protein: CASSSTTGAGEQYF
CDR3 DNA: TGTGCCAGCAGTTCCACCACAGGGGCGGGCGAGCAGTACTTC

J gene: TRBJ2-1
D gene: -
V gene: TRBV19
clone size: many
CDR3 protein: CASSIQTASYNEQFF
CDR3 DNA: TGTGCCAGTAGTATACAGACAGCCTCCTACAATGAGCAGTTCTTC

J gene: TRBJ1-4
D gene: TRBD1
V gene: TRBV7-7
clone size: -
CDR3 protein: CASSAGQGGGEKLFF
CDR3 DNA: TGTGCTAGCAGCGCCGGACAGGGGGGGGGGGAAAAACTGTTTTTT

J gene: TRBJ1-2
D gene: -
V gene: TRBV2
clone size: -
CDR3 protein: CASSGAQSTFYGYTF
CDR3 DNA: TGTGCCAGCAGTGGAGCACAGAGTACTTTCTATGGCTACACCTTC

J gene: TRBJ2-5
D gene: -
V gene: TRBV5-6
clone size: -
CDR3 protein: CASSLAGIGATQETQYF
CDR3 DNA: TGTGCCAGCAGCTTGGCAGGGATAGGGGCAACACAAGAGACCCAGTACTTC